A selection of T cell receptor beta chains follows, all from one sample in a study of neurological immune-mediated disorders. TCRdb redid the calling of the 5' RACE reads with MiXCR, one entry per CDR3 protein. The repertoire consists of approximately 28,000 distinct CDR3 sequences, with about 16% occurring once and the leading ten covering 4% to 5%. Sequencing was performed on CD4+ T cells from blood. The receptors were sampled from a female donor with HTLV-1-associated myelopathy (HAM/TSP). Both conserved end residues are part of each CDR3.

>TRBJ1-4|TRBV18
CASSSGAGREKLFF
>TRBJ2-7|TRBV24-1
CATSPTNSAYEQYF
>TRBJ1-5|TRBV24-1
CATSDLTQRGNQPQHF
>TRBJ2-3|TRBV5-1
CASSLGLAGGDTQYF
>TRBJ1-2|TRBV3-1
CASSQTGSYGYTF
>TRBJ2-5|TRBV20-1
CSVRTPSGRTKETQYF
>TRBJ2-5|TRBV5-4
CASSSPRDVQETQYF
>TRBJ1-2|TRBV4-3
CASSQVRYYGYTF
>TRBJ2-3|TRBV29-1
CSVDTQYF
>TRBJ2-7|TRBV29-1
CSVERGVAGARNEQYF
>TRBJ1-5|TRBV10-3
CAISEGGNNQPQHF
>TRBJ1-5|TRBV19
CASSTRTGRADQPQHF
>TRBJ2-2|TRBV5-1
CASSLRPGLADTGELFF
>TRBJ2-5|TRBV4-2
CASSQELGTGAIGETQYF
>TRBJ2-6|TRBV3-1
CASRSGGAGANVLTF
>TRBJ2-1|TRBV5-1
CASSYGLAGSEQFF
>TRBJ2-3|TRBV5-1
CASSTGLMEDTQYF
>TRBJ2-5|TRBV11-2
CASSPGLAGVQTQYF
>TRBJ1-1|TRBV20-1
CSASVLSGSEAFF
>TRBJ2-1|TRBV5-4
CASSLSLAAYNEQFF
>TRBJ2-3|TRBV5-1
CASSLGLAGGPMTDTQYF
>TRBJ2-7|TRBV29-1
CSVSLSSYEQYF
>TRBJ1-5|TRBV7-2
CASSFRKNHPQHF
>TRBJ2-1|TRBV6-2/TRBV6-3
CASSYRGGGFGNEQFF
>TRBJ2-7|TRBV4-1
CASSLGWVTSGEYEQYF
>TRBJ1-1|TRBV6-2/TRBV6-3
CASSYPATVNTEAFF
>TRBJ1-3|TRBV7-9
CASSFYICSARSPRFSGNTIYF
>TRBJ2-5|TRBV18
CASSPGPTSETQYF
>TRBJ1-5|TRBV7-3
CASSLTGEGQPQHF
>TRBJ1-1|TRBV4-1
CASSQPLRNTEAFF
>TRBJ2-2|TRBV7-9
CASRLGVGTGELFF
>TRBJ2-3|TRBV29-1
CSDSSGVTDTQYF